Listed here are 5 T cell receptor beta chains from one sample, sequenced in a study of blood T cell repertoires in COVID-19. Some clones are missing from TCRdb's copy, which holds only in-frame ones; the method was immunoSEQ multiplex PCR. The sample records roughly 250,000 clones, roughly 86% being singletons. Source material: PBMCs or T cells enriched from blood (not recorded which). All receptors derive from a woman younger than 45 with acute COVID-19.

This chain links TRBV6-2 or TRBV6-3 with TRBJ2-2; tentatively, D is TRBD1 (6 bases). The germline V gene encodes CDR1 MNHEY and CDR2 SVGEGT. V was clipped by 4 bases and J by 1 base, with 7 bases between them. This CDR3 contains 14 residues. In DNA, the CDR3 is TGTGCCAGCAGTTTGACAGGGAACACCGGGGAGCTGTTTTTT. Its protein product is CASSLTGNTGELFF.

The V call is TRBV27, the J call TRBJ1-1, with 11 nucleotides matching TRBD1. Germline loops: CDR1 MNHEY, CDR2 SMNVEV (reference sequence). CDR3 length: 13 amino acids. J was trimmed by 11 bases and V by 5 bases; bases with no gene match: 7. CDR3 in amino acids: CASSLGTGGEAFF. As DNA, the CDR3 is TGTGCCAGCAGTCTCGGGACAGGGGGTGAGGCTTTCTTT.

V is TRBV7-2 and J is TRBJ1-2; D is ambiguous. Trimming took off 1 base at V and 1 base at J, with 10 bases between the two ends. CDR1 is SGHTA and CDR2 is FQGNSA in the germline V gene. This CDR3 contains 15 residues. Here the CDR3 reads CASSLGFGFNYGYTF. CDR3 coding DNA: TGTGCCAGCAGCTTAGGCTTCGGGTTTAACTATGGCTACACCTTC.

The rearrangement links TRBV4-3 to TRBJ1-4; D is ambiguous. Germline assignment: CDR1 LGHNA and CDR2 YSLEER. Trimming took off 1 base at V and 8 bases at J, with 17 bases between the two ends. This CDR3 region has 16 residues. The CDR3 reads CASSQVAAGVQEKLFF. CDR3 nucleotide sequence: TGCGCCAGCAGCCAAGTTGCGGCCGGGGTACAAGAAAAACTGTTTTTT.

The rearrangement uses TRBV4-2 and TRBJ2-2; TRBD2 might be the D (5 bases). V lost 2 bases and J 2 bases, leaving 9 bases between the germline ends. The CDR3 consists of 15 residues. Germline V lookup: CDR1 LGHNA, CDR2 YNFKEQ. CDR3 DNA sequence: TGTGCCAGCAGCCAATCACGGGGTAACACCGGGGAGCTGTTTTTT. It codes for CASSQSRGNTGELFF.